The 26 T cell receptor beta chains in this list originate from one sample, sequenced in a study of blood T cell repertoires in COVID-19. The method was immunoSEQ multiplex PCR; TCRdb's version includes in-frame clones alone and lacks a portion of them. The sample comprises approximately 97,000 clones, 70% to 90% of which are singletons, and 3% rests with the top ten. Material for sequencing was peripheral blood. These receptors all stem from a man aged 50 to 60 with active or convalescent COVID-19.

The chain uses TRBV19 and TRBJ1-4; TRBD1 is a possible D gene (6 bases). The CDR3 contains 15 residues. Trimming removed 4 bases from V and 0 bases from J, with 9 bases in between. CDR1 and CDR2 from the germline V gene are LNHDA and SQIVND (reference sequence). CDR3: CASSNRQATNEKLFF. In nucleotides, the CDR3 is TGTGCCAGTAGTAACCGACAGGCAACTAATGAAAAACTGTTTTTT. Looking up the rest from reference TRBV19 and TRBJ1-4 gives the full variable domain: DGGITQSPKYLFRKEGQNVTLSCEQNLNHDAMYWYRQDPGQGLRLIYYSQIVNDFQKGDIAEGYSVSREKKESFPLTVTSAQKNPTAFYLCASSNRQATNEKLFFGSGTQLSVL.

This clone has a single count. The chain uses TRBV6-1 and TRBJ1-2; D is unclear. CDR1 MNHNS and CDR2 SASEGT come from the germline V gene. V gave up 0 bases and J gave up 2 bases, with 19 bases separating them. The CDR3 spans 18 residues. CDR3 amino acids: CASSEARRGGRSNYGYTF. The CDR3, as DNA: TGTGCCAGCAGTGAAGCTAGGCGAGGAGGGAGATCCAACTATGGCTACACCTTC.

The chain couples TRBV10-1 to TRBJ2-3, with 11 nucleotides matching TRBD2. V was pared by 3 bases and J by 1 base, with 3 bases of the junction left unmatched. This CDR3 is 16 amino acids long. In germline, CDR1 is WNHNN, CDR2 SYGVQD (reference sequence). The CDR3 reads CASSDSSGGRTDTQYF. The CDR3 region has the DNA TGCGCCAGCAGTGATTCTAGCGGGGGGCGCACAGATACGCAGTATTTT.

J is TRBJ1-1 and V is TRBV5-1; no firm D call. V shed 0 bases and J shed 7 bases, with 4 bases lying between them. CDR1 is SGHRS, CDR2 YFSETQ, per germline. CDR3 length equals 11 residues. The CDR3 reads CASSLGVEAFF. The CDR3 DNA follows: TGCGCCAGCAGCTTGGGAGTTGAAGCTTTCTTT.

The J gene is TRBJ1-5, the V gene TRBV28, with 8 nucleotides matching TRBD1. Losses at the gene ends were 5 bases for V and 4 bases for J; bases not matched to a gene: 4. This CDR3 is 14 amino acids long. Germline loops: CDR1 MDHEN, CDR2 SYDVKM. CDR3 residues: CASSPYRGNQPQHF. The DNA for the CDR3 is TGTGCCAGCAGTCCGTACAGGGGGAATCAGCCCCAGCATTTT.

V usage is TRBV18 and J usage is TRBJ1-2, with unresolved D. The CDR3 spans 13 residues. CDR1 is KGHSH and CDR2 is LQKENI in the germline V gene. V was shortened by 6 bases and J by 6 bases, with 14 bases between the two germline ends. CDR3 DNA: TGTGCCAGCTCTCCCCTTGTCGGAGATGGCTACACCTTC. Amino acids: CASSPLVGDGYTF.

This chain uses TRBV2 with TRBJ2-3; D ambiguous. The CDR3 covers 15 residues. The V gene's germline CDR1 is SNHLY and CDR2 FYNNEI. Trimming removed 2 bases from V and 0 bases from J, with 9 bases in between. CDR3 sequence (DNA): TGTGCCAGCAGTGAAACTACATCTAGCACAGATACGCAGTATTTT. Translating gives CASSETTSSTDTQYF.

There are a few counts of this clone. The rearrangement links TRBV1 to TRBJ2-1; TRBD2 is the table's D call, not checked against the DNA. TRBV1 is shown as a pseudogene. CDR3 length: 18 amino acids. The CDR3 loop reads CTSSHPRGGRAPNNEQFF. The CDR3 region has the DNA TGCACCAGCAGCCACCCCCGAGGGGGGAGGGCCCCTAACAATGAGCAGTTCTTC.

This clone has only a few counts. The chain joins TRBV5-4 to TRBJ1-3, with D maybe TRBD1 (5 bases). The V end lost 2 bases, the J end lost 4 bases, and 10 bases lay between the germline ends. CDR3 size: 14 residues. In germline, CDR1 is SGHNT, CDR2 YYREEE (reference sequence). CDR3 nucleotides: TGTGCCAGCAGCTTCGAACAGGCGGGAAACACCATATATTTT. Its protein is CASSFEQAGNTIYF.

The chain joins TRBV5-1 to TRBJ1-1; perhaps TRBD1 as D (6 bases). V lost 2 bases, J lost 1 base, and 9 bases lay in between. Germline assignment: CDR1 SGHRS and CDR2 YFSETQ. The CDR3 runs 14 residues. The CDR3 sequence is CASSFGTQNTEAFF. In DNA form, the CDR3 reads TGCGCCAGCAGCTTCGGGACACAGAACACTGAAGCTTTCTTT.

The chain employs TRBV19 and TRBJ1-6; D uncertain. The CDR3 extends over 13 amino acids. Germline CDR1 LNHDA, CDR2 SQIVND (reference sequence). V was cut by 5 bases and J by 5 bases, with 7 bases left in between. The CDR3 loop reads CASSLLDNSPLHF. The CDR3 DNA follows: TGTGCCAGTAGTCTACTGGATAATTCACCCCTCCACTTT.

CDR3 residues: CASTRDRGRSPLHF. The CDR3 DNA reads as TGTGCCAGCACCAGGGACAGGGGTCGCTCACCCCTCCACTTT. This rearrangement joins TRBV6-5 to TRBJ1-6, with 10 bases fitting TRBD1. With V trimmed by 7 bases and J by 10 bases, 7 bases remained unmatched. Germline CDR1 MNHEY, CDR2 SVGAGI. The CDR3 runs to 14 residues.

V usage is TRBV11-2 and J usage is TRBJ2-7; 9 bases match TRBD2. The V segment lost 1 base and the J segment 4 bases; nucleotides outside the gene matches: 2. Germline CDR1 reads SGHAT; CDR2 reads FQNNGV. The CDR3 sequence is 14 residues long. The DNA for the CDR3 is TGTGCCAGCAGCTTAGGCGGGGGGGCTTACGAGCAGTACTTC. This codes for CASSLGGGAYEQYF. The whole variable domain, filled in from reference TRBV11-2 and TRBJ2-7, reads EAGVAQSPRYKIIEKRQSVAFWCNPISGHATLYWYQQILGQGPKLLIQFQNNGVVDDSQLPKDRFSAERLKGVDSTLKIQPAKLEDSAVYLCASSLGGGAYEQYFGPGTRLTVT.

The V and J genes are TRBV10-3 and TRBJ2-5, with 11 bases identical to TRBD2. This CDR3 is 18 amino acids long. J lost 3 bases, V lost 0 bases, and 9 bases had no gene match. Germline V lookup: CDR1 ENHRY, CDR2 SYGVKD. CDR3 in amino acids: CAISESSPQLAGEETQYF. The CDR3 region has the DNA TGTGCCATCAGTGAGTCGTCGCCCCAACTAGCGGGGGAAGAGACCCAGTACTTC.

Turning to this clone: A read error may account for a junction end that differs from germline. CDR3 in amino acids: CASSTQGPF. Written as DNA, the CDR3 is TGTGCCAGCAGCACCCAGGGCCCTTTT. This chain uses TRBV7-9 with TRBJ1-6; D may be TRBD1 (5 bases). Germline V CDR1 and CDR2: SEHNR, FQNEAQ (reference sequence). CDR3 length: 9 residues.

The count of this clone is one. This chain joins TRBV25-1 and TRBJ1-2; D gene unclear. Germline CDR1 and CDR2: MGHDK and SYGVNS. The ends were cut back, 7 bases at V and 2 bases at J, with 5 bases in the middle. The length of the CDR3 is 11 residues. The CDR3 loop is CASTGNYGYTF. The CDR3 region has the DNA TGTGCCAGCACGGGGAACTATGGCTACACCTTC.

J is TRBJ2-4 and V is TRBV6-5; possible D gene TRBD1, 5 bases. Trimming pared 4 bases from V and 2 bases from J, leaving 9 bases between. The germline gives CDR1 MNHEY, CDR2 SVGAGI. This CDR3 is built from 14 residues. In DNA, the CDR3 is TGTGCCAGCAGTTCTTCAGGGACCAAAAACATTCAGTACTTC. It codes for CASSSSGTKNIQYF.

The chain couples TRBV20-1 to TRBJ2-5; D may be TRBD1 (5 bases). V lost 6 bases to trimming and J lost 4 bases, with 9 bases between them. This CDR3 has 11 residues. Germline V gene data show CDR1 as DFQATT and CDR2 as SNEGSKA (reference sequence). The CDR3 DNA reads TGCAGTGCCCAAGACAGAGAGACCCAGTACTTC. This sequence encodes CSAQDRETQYF.

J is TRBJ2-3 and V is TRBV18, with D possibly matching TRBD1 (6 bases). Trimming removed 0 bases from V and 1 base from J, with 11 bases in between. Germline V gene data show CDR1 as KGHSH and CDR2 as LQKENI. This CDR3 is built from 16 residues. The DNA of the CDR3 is TGTGCCAGCTCACCACCGGGGCAGGGGCGCACAGATACGCAGTATTTT. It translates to CASSPPGQGRTDTQYF.

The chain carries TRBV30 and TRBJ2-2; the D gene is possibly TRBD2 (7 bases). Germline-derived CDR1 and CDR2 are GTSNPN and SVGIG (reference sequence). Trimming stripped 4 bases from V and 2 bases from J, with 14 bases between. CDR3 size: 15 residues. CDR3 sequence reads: CAWMGRGTNTGELFF. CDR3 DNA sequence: TGTGCCTGGATGGGGCGGGGGACAAACACCGGGGAGCTGTTTTTT.

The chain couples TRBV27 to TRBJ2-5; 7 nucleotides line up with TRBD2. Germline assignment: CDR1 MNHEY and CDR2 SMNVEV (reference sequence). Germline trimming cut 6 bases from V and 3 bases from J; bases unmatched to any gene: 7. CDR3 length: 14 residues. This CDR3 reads CASRRLGGEETQYF. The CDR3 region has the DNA TGTGCCAGCAGACGACTGGGGGGGGAAGAGACCCAGTACTTC.

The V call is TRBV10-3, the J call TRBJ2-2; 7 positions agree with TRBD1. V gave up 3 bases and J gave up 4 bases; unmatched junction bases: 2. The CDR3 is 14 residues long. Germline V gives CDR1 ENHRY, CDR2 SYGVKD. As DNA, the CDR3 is TGTGCCATCAGTGAAACAGGGGCCACCGGGGAGCTGTTTTTT. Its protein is CAISETGATGELFF.

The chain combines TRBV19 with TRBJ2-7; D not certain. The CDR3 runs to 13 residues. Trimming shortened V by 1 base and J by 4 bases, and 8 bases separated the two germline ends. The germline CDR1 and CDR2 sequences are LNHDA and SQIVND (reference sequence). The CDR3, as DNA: TGTGCCAGTAGTATAGTACTGAAATACGAGCAGTACGTC. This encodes CASSIVLKYEQYV.

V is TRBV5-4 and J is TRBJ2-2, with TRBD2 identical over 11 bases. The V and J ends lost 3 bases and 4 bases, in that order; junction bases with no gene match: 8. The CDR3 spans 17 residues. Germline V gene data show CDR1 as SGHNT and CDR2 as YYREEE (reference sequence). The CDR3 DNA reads TGTGCCAGCAGCTCGCCCCTAGCGGGGGGTTCCACCGGGGAGCTGTTTTTT. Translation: CASSSPLAGGSTGELFF.

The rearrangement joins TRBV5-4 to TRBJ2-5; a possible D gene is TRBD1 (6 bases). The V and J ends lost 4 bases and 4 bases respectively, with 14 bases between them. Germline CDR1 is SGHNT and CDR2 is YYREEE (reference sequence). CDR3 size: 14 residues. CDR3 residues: CASSNTGLGETQYF. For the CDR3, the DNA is TGTGCCAGCAGCAACACAGGGTTGGGAGAGACCCAGTACTTC.

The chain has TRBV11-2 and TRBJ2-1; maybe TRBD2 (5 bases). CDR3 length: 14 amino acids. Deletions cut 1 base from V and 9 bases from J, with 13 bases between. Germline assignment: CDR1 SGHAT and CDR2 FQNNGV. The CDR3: CASSLAFEAGEQFF. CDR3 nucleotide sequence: TGTGCCAGCAGCTTAGCTTTTGAGGCGGGTGAGCAGTTCTTC.